Following are 18 T cell receptor beta chains from one sample sequenced in a study of blood T cell repertoires in COVID-19. TCRdb's table, derived via immunoSEQ multiplex PCR, lists solely in-frame clones and lacks some. The profile shows some 150,000 clones, more than 80% of them singletons. The sequenced material came from peripheral blood. These receptors all stem from a woman aged 40 to 50 with acute or convalescent COVID-19.

This chain links TRBV5-6 with TRBJ1-5, with a possible D match to TRBD1 (5 bases). The CDR3 runs to 16 residues. Germline V CDR1 and CDR2: SGHDT, YYEEEE. The V end lost 1 base, the J end lost 5 bases, and 16 bases lay between the germline ends. The CDR3, as DNA: TGTGCCAGCAGCTTGAACCGAGACAGCTTTTATCAGCCCCAGCATTTT. Its translation is CASSLNRDSFYQPQHF.

The chain uses TRBV2 and TRBJ2-1; TRBD1 is a possible D gene (6 bases). In germline, CDR1 is SNHLY, CDR2 FYNNEI. CDR3 length: 13 residues. V lost 7 bases to trimming and J lost 5 bases, with 12 bases between them. The CDR3 loop is CASTLDRNNEQFF. CDR3 sequence (DNA): TGTGCCAGCACCTTGGACAGAAACAATGAGCAGTTCTTC.

This chain joins TRBV4-1 and TRBJ2-6, with 7 bases identical to TRBD2. J was trimmed by 1 base and V by 0 bases; bases with no gene match: 12. The CDR3 is made up of 20 amino acids. Germline CDR1 MGHRA, CDR2 YSYEKL. Here the CDR3 DNA reads TGCGCCAGCAGCCAAGATCCGCGGGGGAGTTCCGCGTCTGGGGCCAACGTCCTGACTTTC. This translates into CASSQDPRGSSASGANVLTF.

The rearrangement joins TRBV5-6 to TRBJ2-3, with D hard to call. The CDR3 extends over 11 amino acids. The germline V and J ends were trimmed by 5 bases and 6 bases, with 7 bases remaining between them. Germline CDR1 and CDR2: SGHDT and YYEEEE. The CDR3 sequence is CASSSMDTQYF. The CDR3 coding sequence is TGTGCCAGCAGTTCAATGGATACGCAGTATTTT.

V usage is TRBV6-6 and J usage is TRBJ2-5; D gene uncertain. CDR3 length: 11 amino acids. Trimming removed 6 bases from V and 5 bases from J, with 7 bases in between. The germline gives CDR1 MNHNY, CDR2 SVGAGI (reference sequence). The CDR3 region has the DNA TGTGCCAGCAGGGAGACGGAGACCCAGTACTTC. It codes for CASRETETQYF.

The chain combines TRBV6-4 with TRBJ2-2; D might be TRBD2 (5 bases). V gave up 0 bases and J gave up 3 bases, with 11 bases separating them. The germline gives CDR1 MRHNA, CDR2 SNTAGT. The CDR3 is 16 amino acids. The CDR3 is CASSDSILADTGELFF. DNA for the CDR3: TGTGCCAGCAGTGACTCGATTCTAGCAGACACCGGGGAGCTGTTTTTT.

The rearrangement joins TRBV5-4 to TRBJ2-3, with 9 bases that match TRBD1. Per germline, CDR1 SGHNT and CDR2 YYREEE (reference sequence). V dropped 4 bases and J dropped 5; count of bases not matched to a gene: 11. The CDR3 is made up of 16 amino acids. The CDR3 reads CASSNNPGQGKDTQYF. Written as DNA, the CDR3 is TGTGCCAGCAGCAACAACCCCGGACAGGGGAAAGATACGCAGTATTTT.

V is TRBV30 and J is TRBJ1-2; no firm D call. The germline V gene has CDR1 GTSNPN and CDR2 SVGIG (reference sequence). CDR3 size: 13 residues. Trimming stripped 3 bases from V and 0 bases from J, with 8 bases between. CDR3 amino acids: CAWRGNPNYGYTF. CDR3 nucleotide sequence: TGTGCCTGGAGGGGCAACCCTAACTATGGCTACACCTTC.

This rearrangement joins TRBV11-3 to TRBJ2-3, with TRBD1 identical over 10 bases. With 3 bases clipped from V and 3 bases from J, the junction kept 3 bases outside the gene matches. CDR1 and CDR2 (germline): SGHNT, YENEEA. This CDR3 is built from 15 residues. CDR3 sequence reads: CASSFGQGGTDTQYF. In DNA form, the CDR3 reads TGTGCCAGCAGCTTCGGACAGGGGGGGACAGATACGCAGTATTTT.

V gene TRBV6-5 combines with J gene TRBJ1-3; 7 bases are a match to TRBD1. Germline V CDR1 and CDR2: MNHEY, SVGAGI. V lost 9 bases, J lost 0 bases, and 8 bases stayed unmatched. The CDR3 is 15 amino acids. The CDR3 spells CASKADRSSGNTIYF. CDR3 in DNA: TGTGCCAGTAAGGCGGACAGGAGCTCTGGAAACACCATATATTTT.

This rearrangement joins TRBV2 to TRBJ2-3, with a tentative D call TRBD1 (5 bases). The CDR3 is made up of 16 amino acids. The ends were cut back, 4 bases at V and 4 bases at J, with 18 bases in the middle. CDR1 is SNHLY, CDR2 FYNNEI, per germline. CDR3: CASSVSARVDADTQYF. The DNA for the CDR3 is TGTGCCAGCAGTGTCTCGGCCAGGGTAGACGCAGATACGCAGTATTTT.

The genes are TRBV27 and TRBJ2-7; D gene uncertain. In germline, CDR1 is MNHEY, CDR2 SMNVEV (reference sequence). The CDR3 consists of 14 residues. With 2 bases removed from V and 0 bases from J, the gap between germline ends came to 8 bases. The DNA for the CDR3 is TGTGCCAGCAGTTTAGGGCTACACTCCTACGAGCAGTACTTC. Translating it yields CASSLGLHSYEQYF.

There are a few counts of this clone. V and J are TRBV6-1 and TRBJ1-5; no definite D call. There are 14 residues in the CDR3. Germline loops: CDR1 MNHNS, CDR2 SASEGT. V was pared by 0 bases and J by 4 bases, with 7 bases between. The CDR3 coding sequence is TGTGCCAGCAGTGAAGCGGGCAGTAATCAGCCCCAGCATTTT. Protein: CASSEAGSNQPQHF.

The chain carries TRBV7-9 and TRBJ2-7, with unresolved D. The germline V and J ends were trimmed by 0 bases and 5 bases, with 8 bases remaining between them. The CDR3 has 13 residues. Germline loops: CDR1 SEHNR, CDR2 FQNEAQ (reference sequence). The CDR3 protein is CASSLAFLDEQYF. In DNA, the CDR3 is TGTGCCAGCAGCTTAGCTTTTCTTGACGAGCAGTACTTC.

The chain has TRBV7-2 and TRBJ2-7; TRBD2 matches 8 bases. Germline trimming cut 3 bases from V and 4 bases from J; bases unmatched to any gene: 5. This CDR3 has 14 amino acids. The V gene's germline CDR1 is SGHTA and CDR2 FQGNSA. The CDR3 coding sequence is TGTGCCAGCAGCTTTGAACTAGCGGCTTACGAGCAGTACTTC. Encoded protein: CASSFELAAYEQYF.

DNA for the CDR3: TGTGCCAGTAGTAAGCGGGGGTTAACCTACGAGCAGTACTTC. It specifies CASSKRGLTYEQYF. The chain carries TRBV6-5 and TRBJ2-7, with 8 positions matching TRBD2. J gave up 2 bases and V 9 bases, and 9 bases lay outside the gene matches. The CDR3 is 14 amino acids. The germline V gene has CDR1 MNHEY and CDR2 SVGAGI.

The V call is TRBV12-5, the J call TRBJ2-1, with TRBD2 identical over 14 bases. This CDR3 spans 17 amino acids. The V segment lost 7 bases and the J segment 5 bases; nucleotides outside the gene matches: 10. Per the germline V gene, CDR1 is LGHNT and CDR2 is FRNRAP. CDR3 in amino acids: CASALQGLAGGNNEQFF. The CDR3 coding sequence is TGTGCTAGTGCCTTACAAGGACTAGCGGGAGGAAACAATGAGCAGTTCTTC. The variable domain in full, completed from reference TRBV12-5 and TRBJ2-1, reads DARVTQTPRHKVTEMGQEVTMRCQPILGHNTVFWYRQTMMQGLELLAYFRNRAPLDDSGMPKDRFSAEMPDATLATLKIQPSEPRDSAVYFCASALQGLAGGNNEQFFGPGTRLTVL.

The rearrangement links TRBV4-2 to TRBJ2-7, with D perhaps TRBD2 (5 bases). CDR1 is LGHNA, CDR2 YNFKEQ, per germline. V was shortened by 3 bases and J by 5 bases, with 20 bases between the two germline ends. There are 16 residues in the CDR3. The CDR3 is CASSQQVEADWDEQYF. Written as DNA, the CDR3 is TGTGCCAGCAGCCAGCAGGTGGAGGCAGACTGGGACGAGCAGTACTTC.